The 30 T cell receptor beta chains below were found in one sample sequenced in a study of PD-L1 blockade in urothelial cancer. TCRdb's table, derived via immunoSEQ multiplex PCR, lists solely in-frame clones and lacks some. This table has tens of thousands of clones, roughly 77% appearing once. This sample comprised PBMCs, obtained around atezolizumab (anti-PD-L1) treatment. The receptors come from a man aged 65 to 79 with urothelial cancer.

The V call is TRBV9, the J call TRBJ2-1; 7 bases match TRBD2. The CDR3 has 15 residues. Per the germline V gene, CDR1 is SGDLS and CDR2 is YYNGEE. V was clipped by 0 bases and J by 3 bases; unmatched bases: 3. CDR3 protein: CASSVGGGFYNEQFF. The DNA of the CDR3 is TGTGCCAGCAGCGTAGGGGGGGGGTTCTACAATGAGCAGTTCTTC.

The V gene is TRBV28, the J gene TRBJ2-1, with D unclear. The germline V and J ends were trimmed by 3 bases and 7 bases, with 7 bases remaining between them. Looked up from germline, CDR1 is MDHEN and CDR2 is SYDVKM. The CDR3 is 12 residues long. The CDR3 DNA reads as TGTGCCAGCAGTTTTTCTCTTAATGAGCAGTTCTTC. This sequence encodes CASSFSLNEQFF.

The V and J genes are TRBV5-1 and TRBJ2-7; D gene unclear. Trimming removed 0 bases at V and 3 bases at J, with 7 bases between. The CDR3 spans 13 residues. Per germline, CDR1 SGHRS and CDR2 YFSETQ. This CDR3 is CASSLGGNYEQYF. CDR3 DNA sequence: TGCGCCAGCAGCTTGGGAGGCAACTACGAGCAGTACTTC.

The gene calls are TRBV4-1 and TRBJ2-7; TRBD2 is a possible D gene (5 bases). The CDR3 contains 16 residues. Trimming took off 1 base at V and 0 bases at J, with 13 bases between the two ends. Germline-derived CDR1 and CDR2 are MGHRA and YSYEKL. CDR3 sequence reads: CASSQGGLILSYEQYF. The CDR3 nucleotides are TGCGCCAGCAGCCAAGGCGGACTCATTCTCTCCTACGAGCAGTACTTC.

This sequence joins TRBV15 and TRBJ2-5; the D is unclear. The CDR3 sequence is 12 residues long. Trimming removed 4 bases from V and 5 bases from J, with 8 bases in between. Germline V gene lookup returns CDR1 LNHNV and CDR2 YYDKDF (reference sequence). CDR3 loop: CATSTLSETQYF. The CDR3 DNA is TGTGCCACCAGCACGCTGAGTGAGACCCAGTACTTC. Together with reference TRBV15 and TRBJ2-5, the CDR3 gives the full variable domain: DAMVIQNPRYQVTQFGKPVTLSCSQTLNHNVMYWYQQKSSQAPKLLFHYYDKDFNNEADTPDNFQSRRPNTSFCFLDIRSPGLGDTAMYLCATSTLSETQYFGPGTRLLVL.

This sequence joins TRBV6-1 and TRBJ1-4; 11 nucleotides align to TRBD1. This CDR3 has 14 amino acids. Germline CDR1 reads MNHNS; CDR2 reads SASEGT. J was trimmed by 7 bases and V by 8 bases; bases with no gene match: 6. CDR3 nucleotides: TGTGCCAGCCGACTGGACAGGGGGCTTGAAAAACTGTTTTTT. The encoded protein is CASRLDRGLEKLFF.

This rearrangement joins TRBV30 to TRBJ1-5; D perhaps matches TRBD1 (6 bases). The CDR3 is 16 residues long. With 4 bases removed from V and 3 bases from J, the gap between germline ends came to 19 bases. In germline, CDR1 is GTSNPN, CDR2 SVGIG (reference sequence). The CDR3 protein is CAWTLSGGQTNQPQHF. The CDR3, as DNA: TGTGCCTGGACCCTCTCGGGGGGACAAACCAATCAGCCCCAGCATTTT.

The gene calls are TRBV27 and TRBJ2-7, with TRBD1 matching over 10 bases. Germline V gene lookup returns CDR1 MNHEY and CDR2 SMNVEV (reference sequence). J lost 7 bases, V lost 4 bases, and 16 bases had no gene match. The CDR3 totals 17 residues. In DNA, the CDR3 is TGTGCCAGCAGTTCCCACTCCGGGACAGGGGATGGGGGTGAGCAGTACTTC. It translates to CASSSHSGTGDGGEQYF.

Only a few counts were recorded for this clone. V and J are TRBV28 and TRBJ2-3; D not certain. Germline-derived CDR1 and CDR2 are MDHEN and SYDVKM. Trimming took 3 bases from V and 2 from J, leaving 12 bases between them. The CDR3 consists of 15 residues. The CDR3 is CASSFRPGPTDTQYF. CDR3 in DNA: TGTGCCAGCAGTTTTCGTCCTGGCCCCACAGATACGCAGTATTTT.

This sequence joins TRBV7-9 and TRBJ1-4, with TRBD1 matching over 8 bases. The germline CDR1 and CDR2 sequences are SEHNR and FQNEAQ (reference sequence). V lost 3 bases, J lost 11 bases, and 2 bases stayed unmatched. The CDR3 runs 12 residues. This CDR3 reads CASSLDREKLFF. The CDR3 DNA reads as TGTGCCAGCAGCTTGGACAGGGAGAAACTGTTTTTT.

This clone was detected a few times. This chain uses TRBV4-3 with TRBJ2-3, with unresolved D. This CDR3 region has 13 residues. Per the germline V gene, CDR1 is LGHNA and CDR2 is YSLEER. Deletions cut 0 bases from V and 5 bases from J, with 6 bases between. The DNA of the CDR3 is TGCGCCAGCAGCCAAGAACCTAGAGATACGCAGTATTTT. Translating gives CASSQEPRDTQYF.

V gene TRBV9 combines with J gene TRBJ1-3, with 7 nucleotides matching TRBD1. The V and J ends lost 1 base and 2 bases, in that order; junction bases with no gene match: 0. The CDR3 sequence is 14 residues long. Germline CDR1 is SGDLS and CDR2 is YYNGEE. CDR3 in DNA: TGTGCCAGCAGCGTACAGGGGGCTGGAAACACCATATATTTT. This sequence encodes CASSVQGAGNTIYF.

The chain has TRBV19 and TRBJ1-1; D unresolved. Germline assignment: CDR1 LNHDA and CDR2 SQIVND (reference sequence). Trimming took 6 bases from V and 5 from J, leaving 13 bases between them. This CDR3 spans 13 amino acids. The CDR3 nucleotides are TGTGCCAGTAGCAAACGAGCCGGGACTGAAGCTTTCTTT. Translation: CASSKRAGTEAFF.

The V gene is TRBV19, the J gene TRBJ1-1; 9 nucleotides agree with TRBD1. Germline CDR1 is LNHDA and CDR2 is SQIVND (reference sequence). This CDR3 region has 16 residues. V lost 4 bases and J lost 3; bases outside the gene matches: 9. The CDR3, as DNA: TGTGCCAGTAGTAAGGGCAACAGGGGGCTATACACTGAAGCTTTCTTT. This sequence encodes CASSKGNRGLYTEAFF.

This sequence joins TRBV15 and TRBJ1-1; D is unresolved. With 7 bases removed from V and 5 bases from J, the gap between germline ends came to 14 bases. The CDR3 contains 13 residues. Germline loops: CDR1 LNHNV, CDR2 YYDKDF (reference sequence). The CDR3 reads CATIILGVTEAFF. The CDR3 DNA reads TGTGCCACCATAATTCTCGGGGTTACTGAAGCTTTCTTT.

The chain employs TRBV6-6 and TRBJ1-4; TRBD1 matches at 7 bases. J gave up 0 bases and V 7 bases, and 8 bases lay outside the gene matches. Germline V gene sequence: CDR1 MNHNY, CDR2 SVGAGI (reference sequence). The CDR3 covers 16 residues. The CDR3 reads CASIFGQAATNEKLFF. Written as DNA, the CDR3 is TGTGCCAGCATCTTTGGACAGGCGGCAACTAATGAAAAACTGTTTTTT.

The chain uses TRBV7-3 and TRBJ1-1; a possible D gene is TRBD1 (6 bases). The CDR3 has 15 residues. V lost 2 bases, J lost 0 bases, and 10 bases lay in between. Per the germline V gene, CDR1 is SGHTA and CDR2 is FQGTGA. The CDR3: CASSLYPGVNTEAFF. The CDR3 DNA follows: TGTGCCAGCAGCTTATATCCAGGGGTGAACACTGAAGCTTTCTTT.

The CDR3 is CASSPFTVNTEAFF. CDR3 nucleotides: TGTGCCAGCAGTCCGTTTACGGTTAACACTGAAGCTTTCTTT. This rearrangement joins TRBV28 to TRBJ1-1; D uncertain. The CDR3 is made up of 14 amino acids. CDR1 MDHEN and CDR2 SYDVKM come from the germline V gene. V gave up 5 bases and J gave up 2 bases, with 12 bases separating them.

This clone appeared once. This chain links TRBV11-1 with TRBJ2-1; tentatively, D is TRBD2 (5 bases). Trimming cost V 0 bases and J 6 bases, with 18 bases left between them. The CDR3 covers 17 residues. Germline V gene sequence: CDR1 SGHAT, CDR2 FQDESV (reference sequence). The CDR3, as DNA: TGTGCCAGCAGCTTAGCGATCGGCTACGGTCGGGGCAATGAGCAGTTCTTC. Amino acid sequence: CASSLAIGYGRGNEQFF.

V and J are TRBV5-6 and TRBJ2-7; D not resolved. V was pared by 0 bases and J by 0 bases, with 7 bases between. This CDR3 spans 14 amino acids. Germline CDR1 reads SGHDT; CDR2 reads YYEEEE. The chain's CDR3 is CASSLGPSSYEQYF. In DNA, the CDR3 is TGTGCCAGCAGCTTGGGCCCGAGCTCCTACGAGCAGTACTTC.

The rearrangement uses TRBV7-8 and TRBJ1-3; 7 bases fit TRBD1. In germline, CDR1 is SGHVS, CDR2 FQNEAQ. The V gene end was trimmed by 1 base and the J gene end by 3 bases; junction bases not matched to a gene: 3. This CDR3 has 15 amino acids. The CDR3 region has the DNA TGTGCCAGCAGCTTAGAAGGGGGCGGTGGAAACACCATATATTTT. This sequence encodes CASSLEGGGGNTIYF.

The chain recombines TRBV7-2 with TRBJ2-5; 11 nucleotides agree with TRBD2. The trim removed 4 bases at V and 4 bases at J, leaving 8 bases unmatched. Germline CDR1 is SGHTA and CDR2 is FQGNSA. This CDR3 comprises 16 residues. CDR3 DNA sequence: TGTGCCAGCAGCTCCCCGACTAGCGGGATTAGAGAGACCCAGTACTTC. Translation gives CASSSPTSGIRETQYF.

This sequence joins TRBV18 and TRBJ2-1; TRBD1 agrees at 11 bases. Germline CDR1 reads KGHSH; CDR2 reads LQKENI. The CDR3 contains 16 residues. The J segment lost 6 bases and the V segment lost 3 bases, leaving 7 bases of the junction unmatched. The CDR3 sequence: CASSPPGTGGGNEQFF. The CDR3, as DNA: TGTGCCAGCTCACCCCCCGGGACAGGGGGTGGCAATGAGCAGTTCTTC.

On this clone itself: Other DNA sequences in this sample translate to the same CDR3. The CDR3 DNA reads TGTGCCACGGGAGGACTAGCGGGAGCCACAGATACGCAGTATTTT. Its translation is CATGGLAGATDTQYF. V gene TRBV15 combines with J gene TRBJ2-3, with 13 bases identical to TRBD2. The junction had 5 bases not matched to a gene; V was cut back by 9 bases and J by 2 bases. Per the germline V gene, CDR1 is LNHNV and CDR2 is YYDKDF (reference sequence). The CDR3 consists of 15 residues.

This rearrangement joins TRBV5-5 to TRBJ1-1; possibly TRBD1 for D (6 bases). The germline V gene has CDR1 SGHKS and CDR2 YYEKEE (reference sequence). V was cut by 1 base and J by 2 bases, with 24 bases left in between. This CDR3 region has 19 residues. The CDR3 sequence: CASSLFPWTSGQSNTEAFF. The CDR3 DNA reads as TGTGCCAGCAGCTTGTTTCCGTGGACTTCCGGACAGAGCAACACTGAAGCTTTCTTT.

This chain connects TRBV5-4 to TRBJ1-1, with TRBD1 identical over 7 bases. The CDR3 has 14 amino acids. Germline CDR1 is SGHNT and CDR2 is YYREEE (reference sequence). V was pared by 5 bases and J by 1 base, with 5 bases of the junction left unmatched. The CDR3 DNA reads TGTGCCAGCAGGCGGGACAGTGAGAACACTGAAGCTTTCTTT. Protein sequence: CASRRDSENTEAFF.

CDR3 protein: CASSYGRLDTQYF. CDR3 sequence (DNA): TGTGCCAGCAGTTACGGGAGGTTAGATACGCAGTATTTT. This sequence joins TRBV6-5 and TRBJ2-3; D perhaps matches TRBD2 (6 bases). The CDR3 contains 13 residues. Germline V lookup: CDR1 MNHEY, CDR2 SVGAGI. Trimming left V 2 bases short and J 5 bases short, with 8 bases between.

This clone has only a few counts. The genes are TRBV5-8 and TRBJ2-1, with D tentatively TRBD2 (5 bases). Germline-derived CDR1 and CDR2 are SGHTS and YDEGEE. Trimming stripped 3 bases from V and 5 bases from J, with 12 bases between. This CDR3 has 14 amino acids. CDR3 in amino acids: CASSSRDLNNEQFF. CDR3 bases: TGTGCCAGCAGCTCCCGGGATCTAAACAATGAGCAGTTCTTC.

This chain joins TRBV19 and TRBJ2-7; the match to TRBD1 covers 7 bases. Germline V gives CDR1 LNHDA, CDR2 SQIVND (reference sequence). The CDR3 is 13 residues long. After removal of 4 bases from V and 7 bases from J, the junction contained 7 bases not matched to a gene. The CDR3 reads CASSKGRQGEQYF. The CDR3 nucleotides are TGTGCCAGTAGTAAGGGGCGACAGGGTGAGCAGTACTTC.

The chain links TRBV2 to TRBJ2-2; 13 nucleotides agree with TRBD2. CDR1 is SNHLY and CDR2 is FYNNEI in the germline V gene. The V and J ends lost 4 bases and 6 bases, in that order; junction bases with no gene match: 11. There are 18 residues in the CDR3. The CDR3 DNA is TGTGCCAGCAGTGGGGTCGGGACTAGCGGGGCCTCGTCCGGGGAGCTGTTTTTT. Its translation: CASSGVGTSGASSGELFF.